The following is a T cell receptor (beta chain) sequence with its context. The antigen is not known. Through a sample-barcoded 5' primer and a J-beta primer mix, a second PCR was run for about 6 to 12 cycles. Each TCR beta cDNA got a 12-nucleotide random molecular identifier. TCRdb reanalysed the 5' RACE reads using MiXCR and keeps one entry per CDR3 protein. The sample contains about 1,600,000 distinct CDR3 sequences, around 42% of which appear only once. These data originate in a study of blood T cells in healthy people across ages. Study-level results: With unsorted PBMCs, a conclusive comparison of naive versus antigen-experienced cells was not possible. With naive T cell percentage, TCR beta diversity showed a strong correlation.

Input material: blood. The sequence derives from a woman under 30 in good health.

The chain's CDR3 is CASRFIDGGSLNTEAFF. The DNA of the CDR3 is TGTGCCAGCAGATTCATCGACGGGGGAAGCTTGAACACTGAAGCTTTCTTT. This chain uses TRBV25-1 with TRBJ1-1; D might be TRBD1 (5 bases). The length of the CDR3 is 17 residues. V lost 6 bases and J 0 bases, leaving 20 bases between the germline ends. In germline, CDR1 is MGHDK, CDR2 SYGVNS.